Presented here are 7 T cell receptor beta chains from one specimen sequenced in a study of blood T cell repertoires in COVID-19 (dated by TCRdb to the early 2020s). Libraries were constructed by the immunoSEQ multiplex PCR assay. As stored in TCRdb, this immuneACCESS dataset retains in-frame rearrangements with V and J assigned. A fraction of the clones does not appear; measured against another copy, unresolved V genes explain less than half of the discrepancy, and the remainder lacks a known reason. A total of about 71,000 clones appear in this sample, 90% of them only once. Approximately 5% of the sample is taken by the ten largest. What was sequenced was peripheral blood. These receptors were taken from a woman under 30 with acute or convalescent COVID-19.

The rearrangement uses TRBV30 and TRBJ1-2; D gene unclear. The CDR3 contains 15 residues. The germline gives CDR1 GTSNPN, CDR2 SVGIG (reference sequence). Trimming shortened V by 0 bases and J by 3 bases, and 14 bases separated the two germline ends. The CDR3 spells CAWSVAGLGHYGYTF. CDR3 bases: TGTGCCTGGAGTGTGGCTGGTTTGGGCCACTATGGCTACACCTTC. The full variable domain, rest sourced from reference TRBV30 and TRBJ1-2, is SQTIHQWPATLVQPVGSPLSLECTVEGTSNPNLYWYRQAAGRGLQLLFYSVGIGQISSEVPQNLSASRPQDRQFILSSKKLLLSDSGFYLCAWSVAGLGHYGYTFGSGTRLTVV.

The V and J genes are TRBV6-2 or TRBV6-3 and TRBJ1-5; weak D call: TRBD1 (6 bases). The CDR3 is 18 amino acids. V lost 6 bases and J lost 0, with 21 bases in between. CDR1 and CDR2 (germline): MNHEY, SVGEGT. The CDR3 sequence: CASSSTRTELYSNQPQHF. CDR3 DNA: TGTGCCAGCAGCTCAACCAGGACAGAGCTTTATAGCAATCAGCCCCAGCATTTT.

J is TRBJ1-2 and V is TRBV30; TRBD1 agrees at 8 bases. From germline, CDR1 is GTSNPN and CDR2 SVGIG (reference sequence). Unmatched junction bases numbered 3, after V lost 0 bases and J lost 3 bases. This CDR3 region has 14 residues. The CDR3 nucleotides are TGTGCCTGGAGTGTTAACAGGGGGTACTATGGCTACACCTTC. It is translated as CAWSVNRGYYGYTF.

DNA of the CDR3: TGTGCCAGTAGTTCGACCACAGGGTGGGGTACAGATACGCAGTATTTT. As protein: CASSSTTGWGTDTQYF. The gene calls are TRBV19 and TRBJ2-3; tentative D call: TRBD1 (6 bases). V was trimmed by 5 bases and J by 3 bases, leaving 18 bases between them. Germline CDR1 reads LNHDA; CDR2 reads SQIVND (reference sequence). The CDR3 extends over 16 amino acids.

This chain joins TRBV7-2 and TRBJ2-7; a weak D match, TRBD2 (5 bases). Germline V gene sequence: CDR1 SGHTA, CDR2 FQGNSA. Trimming removed 0 bases from V and 2 bases from J, with 8 bases in between. The CDR3 consists of 14 residues. CDR3 protein: CASSLAPGAYEQYF. The CDR3, as DNA: TGTGCCAGCAGCTTAGCGCCCGGGGCCTACGAGCAGTACTTC. The full variable domain, rest sourced from reference TRBV7-2 and TRBJ2-7, is GAGVSQSPSNKVTEKGKDVELRCDPISGHTALYWYRQSLGQGLEFLIYFQGNSAPDKSGLPSDRFSAERTGGSVSTLTIQRTQQEDSAVYLCASSLAPGAYEQYFGPGTRLTVT.

This chain links TRBV11-2 with TRBJ2-3; 9 bases fit TRBD2. This CDR3 is 17 amino acids long. Germline V lookup: CDR1 SGHAT, CDR2 FQNNGV. V dropped 1 base and J dropped 2; count of bases not matched to a gene: 7. CDR3 in amino acids: CASSLVRAGGLTDTQYF. CDR3 sequence (DNA): TGTGCCAGCAGCTTAGTTCGGGCGGGGGGGCTCACAGATACGCAGTATTTT.

This clone was recorded only once. The chain links TRBV5-1 to TRBJ1-2; 8 bases are shared with TRBD1. CDR3 length: 15 amino acids. J gave up 2 bases and V 1 base, and 4 bases lay outside the gene matches. From germline, CDR1 is SGHRS and CDR2 YFSETQ. The CDR3 region has the DNA TGCGCCAGCAGCTTGCTGACAGGGGCAAACTATGGCTACACCTTC. Translation: CASSLLTGANYGYTF.